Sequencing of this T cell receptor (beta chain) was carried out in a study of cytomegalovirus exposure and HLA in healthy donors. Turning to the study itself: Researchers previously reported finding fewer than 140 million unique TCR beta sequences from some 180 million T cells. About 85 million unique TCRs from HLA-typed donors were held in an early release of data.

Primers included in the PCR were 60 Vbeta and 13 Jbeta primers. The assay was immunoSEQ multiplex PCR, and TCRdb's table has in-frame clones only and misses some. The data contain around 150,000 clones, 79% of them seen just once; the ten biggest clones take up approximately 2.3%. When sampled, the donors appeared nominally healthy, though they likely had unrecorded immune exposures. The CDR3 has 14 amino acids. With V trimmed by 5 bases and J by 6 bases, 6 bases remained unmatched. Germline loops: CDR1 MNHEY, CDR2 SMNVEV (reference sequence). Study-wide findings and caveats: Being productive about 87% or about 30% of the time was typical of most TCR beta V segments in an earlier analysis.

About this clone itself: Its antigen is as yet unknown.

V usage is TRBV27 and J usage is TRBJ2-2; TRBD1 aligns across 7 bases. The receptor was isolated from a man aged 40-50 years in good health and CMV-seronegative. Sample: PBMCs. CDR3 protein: CASSRYRGPGELFF. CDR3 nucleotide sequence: TGTGCCAGCAGTCGCTACAGGGGTCCCGGGGAGCTGTTTTTT.